This T cell receptor (beta chain) was captured by sequencing in a study of early stage breast cancer tumors. The wider study: Most invasive tumors, about 70% of the 16, were ER+/PR+/HER2-. Study-level results: Blood repertoires resembled normal breast more than tumor.

Method: immunoSEQ multiplex PCR; TCRdb's copy keeps in-frame clones and lacks some. The table records 20,000 to 25,000 clones, more than 75% of them present only once. As to this clone: The antigen is unknown.

Material for sequencing was blood. The sequence came from a person between 55 and 69 years old with breast cancer.

The CDR3 coding sequence is TGTGCCAGCAGCTCTACAGGGTGGGCTGAAGCTTTCTTT. It yields the protein CASSSTGWAEAFF. The gene calls are TRBV5-6 and TRBJ1-1; a weak D match, TRBD1 (6 bases). Germline assignment: CDR1 SGHDT and CDR2 YYEEEE. This CDR3 region has 13 residues. V lost 3 bases and J lost 6, with 12 bases in between.